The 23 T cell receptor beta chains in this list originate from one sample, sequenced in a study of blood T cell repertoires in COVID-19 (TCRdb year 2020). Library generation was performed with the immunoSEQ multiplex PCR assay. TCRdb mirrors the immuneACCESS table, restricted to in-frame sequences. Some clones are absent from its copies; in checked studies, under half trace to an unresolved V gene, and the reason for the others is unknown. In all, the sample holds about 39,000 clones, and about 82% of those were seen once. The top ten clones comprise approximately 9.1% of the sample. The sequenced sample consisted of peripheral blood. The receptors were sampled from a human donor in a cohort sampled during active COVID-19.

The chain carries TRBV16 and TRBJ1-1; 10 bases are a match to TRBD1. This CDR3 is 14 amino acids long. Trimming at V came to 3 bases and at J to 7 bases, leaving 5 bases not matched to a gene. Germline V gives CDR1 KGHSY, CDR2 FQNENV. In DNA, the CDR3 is TGTGCCAGCAGCCACTCGGGACAGGGGATTGAAGCTTTCTTT. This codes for CASSHSGQGIEAFF.

As DNA, the CDR3 is TGTGCCAGCAGTTTGCCGACAGGGGGCGTCACAGATACGCAGTATTTT. It yields the protein CASSLPTGGVTDTQYF. The gene calls are TRBV28 and TRBJ2-3; 10 bases agree with TRBD1. This CDR3 spans 16 amino acids. The germline V gene encodes CDR1 MDHEN and CDR2 SYDVKM. With 3 bases clipped from V and 2 bases from J, the junction kept 5 bases outside the gene matches. The full variable domain, in which reference TRBV28 and TRBJ2-3 provide the parts outside the CDR3, is DVKVTQSSRYLVKRTGEKVFLECVQDMDHENMFWYRQDPGLGLRLIYFSYDVKMKEKGDIPEGYSVSREKKERFSLILESASTNQTSMYLCASSLPTGGVTDTQYFGPGTRLTVL.

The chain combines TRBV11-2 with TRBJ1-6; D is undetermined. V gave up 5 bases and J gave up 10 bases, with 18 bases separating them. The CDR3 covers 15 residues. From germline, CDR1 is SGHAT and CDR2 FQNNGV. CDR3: CASSASGFRSSPLHF. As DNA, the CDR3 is TGTGCCAGCAGCGCCTCCGGGTTTCGCAGCTCACCCCTCCACTTT.

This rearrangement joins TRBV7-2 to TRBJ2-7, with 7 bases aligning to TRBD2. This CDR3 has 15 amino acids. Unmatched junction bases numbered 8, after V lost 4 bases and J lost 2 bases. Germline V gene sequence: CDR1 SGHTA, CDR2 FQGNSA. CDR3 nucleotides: TGTGCCAGCAGCTCAAGGGGCGGGGGTCCCTACGAGCAGTACTTC. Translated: CASSSRGGGPYEQYF. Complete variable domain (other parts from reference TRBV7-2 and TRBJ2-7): GAGVSQSPSNKVTEKGKDVELRCDPISGHTALYWYRQSLGQGLEFLIYFQGNSAPDKSGLPSDRFSAERTGGSVSTLTIQRTQQEDSAVYLCASSSRGGGPYEQYFGPGTRLTVT.

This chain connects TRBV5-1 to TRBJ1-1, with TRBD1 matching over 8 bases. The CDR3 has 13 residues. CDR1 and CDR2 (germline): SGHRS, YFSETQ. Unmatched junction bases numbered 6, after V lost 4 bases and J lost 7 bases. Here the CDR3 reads CASSPWTGSEAFF. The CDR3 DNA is TGCGCCAGCAGCCCCTGGACAGGGAGTGAAGCTTTCTTT.

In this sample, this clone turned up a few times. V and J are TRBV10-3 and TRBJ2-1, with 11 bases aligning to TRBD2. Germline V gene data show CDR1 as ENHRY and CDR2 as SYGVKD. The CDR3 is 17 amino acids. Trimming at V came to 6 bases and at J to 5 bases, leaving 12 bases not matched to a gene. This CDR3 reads CAIRDHVPGLADNEQFF. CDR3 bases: TGTGCCATCAGGGATCACGTGCCGGGACTAGCGGACAATGAGCAGTTCTTC.

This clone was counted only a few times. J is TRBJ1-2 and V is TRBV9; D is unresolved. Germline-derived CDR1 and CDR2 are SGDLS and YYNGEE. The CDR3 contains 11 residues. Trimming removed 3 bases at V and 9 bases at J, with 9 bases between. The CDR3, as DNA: TGTGCCAGCAGCGCTCTACAGAGCTACACCTTC. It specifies CASSALQSYTF.

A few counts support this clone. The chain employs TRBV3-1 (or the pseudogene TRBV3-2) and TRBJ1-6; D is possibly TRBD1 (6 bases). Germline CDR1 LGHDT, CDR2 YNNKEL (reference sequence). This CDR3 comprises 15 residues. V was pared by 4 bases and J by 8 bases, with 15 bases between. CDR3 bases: TGTGCCAGCAGCCCGCTCGGGGGGCAAGATTCACCCCTCCACTTT. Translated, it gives CASSPLGGQDSPLHF.

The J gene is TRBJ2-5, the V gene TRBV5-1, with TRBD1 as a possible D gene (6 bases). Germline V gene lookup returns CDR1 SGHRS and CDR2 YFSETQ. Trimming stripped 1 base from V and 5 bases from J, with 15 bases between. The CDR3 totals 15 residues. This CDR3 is CASSLWGRLEETQYF. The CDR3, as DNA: TGCGCCAGCAGCTTGTGGGGGCGCTTAGAGGAGACCCAGTACTTC.

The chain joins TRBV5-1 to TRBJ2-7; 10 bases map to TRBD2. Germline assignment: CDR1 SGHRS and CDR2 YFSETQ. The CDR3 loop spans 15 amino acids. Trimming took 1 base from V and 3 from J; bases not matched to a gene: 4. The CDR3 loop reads CASSLTSGAFYEQYF. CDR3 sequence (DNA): TGCGCCAGCAGCTTGACTAGCGGGGCATTCTACGAGCAGTACTTC.

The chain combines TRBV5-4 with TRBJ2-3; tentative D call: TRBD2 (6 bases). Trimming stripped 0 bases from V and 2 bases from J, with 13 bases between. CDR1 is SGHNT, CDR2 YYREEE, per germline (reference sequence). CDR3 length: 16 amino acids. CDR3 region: CASSLAGGANTDTQYF. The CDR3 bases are TGTGCCAGCAGCTTGGCCGGAGGGGCCAACACAGATACGCAGTATTTT.

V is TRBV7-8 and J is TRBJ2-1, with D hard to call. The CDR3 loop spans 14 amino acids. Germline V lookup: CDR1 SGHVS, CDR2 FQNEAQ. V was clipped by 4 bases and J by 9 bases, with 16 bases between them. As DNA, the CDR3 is TGTGCCAGCAGCTCAGGATCGGTTTATTCTGAGCAGTTCTTC. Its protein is CASSSGSVYSEQFF.

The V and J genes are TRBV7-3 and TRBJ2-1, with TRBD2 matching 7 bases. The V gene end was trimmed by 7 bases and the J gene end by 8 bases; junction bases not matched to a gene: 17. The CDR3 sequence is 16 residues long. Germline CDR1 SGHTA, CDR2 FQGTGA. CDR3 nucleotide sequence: TGTGCCAGCACGCCTCGGCGCGGGGGACCCCAACATGAGCAGTTCTTC. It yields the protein CASTPRRGGPQHEQFF.

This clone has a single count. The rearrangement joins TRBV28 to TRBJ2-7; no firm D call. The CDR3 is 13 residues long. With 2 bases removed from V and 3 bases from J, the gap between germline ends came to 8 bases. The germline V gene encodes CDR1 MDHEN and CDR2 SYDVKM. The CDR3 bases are TGTGCCAGCAGTTTAGGCAGGTTCTACGAGCAGTACTTC. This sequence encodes CASSLGRFYEQYF.

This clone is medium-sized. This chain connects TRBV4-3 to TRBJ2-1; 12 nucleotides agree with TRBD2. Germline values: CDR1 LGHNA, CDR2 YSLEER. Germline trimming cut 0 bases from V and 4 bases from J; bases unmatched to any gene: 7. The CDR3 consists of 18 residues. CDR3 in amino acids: CASSQDPPTSGGYNEQFF. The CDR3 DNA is TGCGCCAGCAGCCAAGATCCCCCCACTAGCGGGGGGTACAATGAGCAGTTCTTC.

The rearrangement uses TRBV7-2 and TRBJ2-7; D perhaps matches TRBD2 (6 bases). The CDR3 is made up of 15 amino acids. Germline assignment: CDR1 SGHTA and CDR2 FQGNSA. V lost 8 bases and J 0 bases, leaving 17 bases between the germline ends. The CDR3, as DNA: TGTGCCAGCGTGACTGGCGGGGCGAGCTCCTACGAGCAGTACTTC. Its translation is CASVTGGASSYEQYF.

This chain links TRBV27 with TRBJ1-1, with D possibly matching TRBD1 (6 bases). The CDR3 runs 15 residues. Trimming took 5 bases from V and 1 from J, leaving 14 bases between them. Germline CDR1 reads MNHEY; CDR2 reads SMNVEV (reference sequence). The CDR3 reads CASSPSGGRNTEAFF. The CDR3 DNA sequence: TGTGCCAGCAGTCCCTCGGGGGGGCGGAACACTGAAGCTTTCTTT.

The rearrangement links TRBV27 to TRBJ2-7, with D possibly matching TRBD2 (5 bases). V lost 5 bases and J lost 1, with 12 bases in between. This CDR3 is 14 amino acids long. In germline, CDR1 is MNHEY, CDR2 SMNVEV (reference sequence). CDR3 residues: CASSPDTSSYEQYF. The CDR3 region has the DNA TGTGCCAGCAGTCCAGATACTAGTTCCTACGAGCAGTACTTC.

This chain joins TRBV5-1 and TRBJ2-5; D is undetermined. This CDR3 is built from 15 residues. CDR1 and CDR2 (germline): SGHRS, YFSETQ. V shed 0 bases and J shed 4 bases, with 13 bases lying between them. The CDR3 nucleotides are TGCGCCAGCAGCTTGGCCCCAACAGAAACAGAGACCCAGTACTTC. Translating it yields CASSLAPTETETQYF.

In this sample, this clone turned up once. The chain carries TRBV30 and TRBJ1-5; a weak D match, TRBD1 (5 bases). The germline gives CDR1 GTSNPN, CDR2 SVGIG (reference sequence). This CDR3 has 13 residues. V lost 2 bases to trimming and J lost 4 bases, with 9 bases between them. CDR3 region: CAWSPAGNQPQHF. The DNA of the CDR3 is TGTGCCTGGAGTCCGGCAGGGAATCAGCCCCAGCATTTT. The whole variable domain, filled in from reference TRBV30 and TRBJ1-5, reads SQTIHQWPATLVQPVGSPLSLECTVEGTSNPNLYWYRQAAGRGLQLLFYSVGIGQISSEVPQNLSASRPQDRQFILSSKKLLLSDSGFYLCAWSPAGNQPQHFGDGTRLSIL.

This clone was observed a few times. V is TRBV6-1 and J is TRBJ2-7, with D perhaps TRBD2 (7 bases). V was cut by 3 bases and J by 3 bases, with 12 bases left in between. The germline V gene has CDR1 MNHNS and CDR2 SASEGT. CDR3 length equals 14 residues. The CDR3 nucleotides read TGTGCCAGCAGTGAGCGGGGGACAAACTACGAGCAGTACTTC. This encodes CASSERGTNYEQYF.

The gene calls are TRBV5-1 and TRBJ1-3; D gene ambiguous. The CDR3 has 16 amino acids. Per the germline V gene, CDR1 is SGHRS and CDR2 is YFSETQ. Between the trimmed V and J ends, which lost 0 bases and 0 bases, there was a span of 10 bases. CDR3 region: CASSLVGESSGNTIYF. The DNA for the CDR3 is TGCGCCAGCAGCTTGGTGGGAGAAAGCTCTGGAAACACCATATATTTT.

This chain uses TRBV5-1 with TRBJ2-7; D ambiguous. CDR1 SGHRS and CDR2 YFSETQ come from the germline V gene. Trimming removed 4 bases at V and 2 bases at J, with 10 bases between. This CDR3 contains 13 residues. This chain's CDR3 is CASSKSSPYEQYF. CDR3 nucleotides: TGCGCCAGCAGCAAGTCGAGTCCCTACGAGCAGTACTTC.